The present T cell receptor (beta chain) was sequenced within a study of OX40 agonist ivuxolimab in advanced cancers. Background on the whole study: Ivuxolimab, which targeted the costimulatory receptor OX40 (CD134), was an agonistic, fully human IgG2 monoclonal antibody. Intravenous ivuxolimab was administered to patients every 2 weeks at six dose levels: 0.01, 0.1, 0.3, 1.5, 3 and 10 mg/kg. Of the approximately 50 dose-escalation patients, hepatocellular carcinoma was present in approximately 20, melanoma in around 15, renal cell carcinoma in 9 and head and neck cancer in 9. In the dose-escalation cohort, more than 80% of patients were male, and the mean age was roughly 56 years with a range of roughly 23 to 79. Patients were allowed to have had prior anti-PD-1, anti-PD-L1 or anti-CTLA-4 therapy, and around 37% of the dose-escalation patients had previously received checkpoint inhibitors. Partial responses occurred in three dose-escalation patients: two with cutaneous melanoma and one with hepatocellular carcinoma. The point of sequencing TCRbeta in the periphery was to test whether ivuxolimab changed TCR sequence diversity and drove clonal T-cell expansion. The paper describes the monotherapy dose-escalation part (N of about 47 patients) of the phase I trial of ivuxolimab. What the authors observed across the whole study: On average, CD8+ T cells showed more expanded clones than CD4+ T cells after ivuxolimab. Which antigens the clonally expanded peripheral T cells were specific for was not determined. Clonal expansion of both CD4+ and CD8+ blood T cells was observed from baseline to week 6 at doses 0.1 to 3.0 mg/kg. Low levels of normalized T-cell clonal expansion were also seen in some patients who did not respond. In partial responders in the 0.1-3.0 mg/kg groups, normalized peripheral clonal expansion was found to be among the lowest, especially among CD8+ T cells.

As to this clone: It lacks a known antigen. Qualities for individual bases were not recorded, and no much larger clone is one base off.

Patients with autoimmune disease history or receiving systemic immunosuppression were excluded from the trial. In every dose cohort, peripheral blood was drawn for TCR sequencing at baseline, cycle 4 day 1, and cycle 7 day 1. Samples came from an open-label, multicenter, first-in-human phase I dose-escalation trial of ivuxolimab. Adults with locally advanced or metastatic head and neck squamous cell, hepatocellular, melanoma or renal cell carcinoma were enrolled in the trial. CD4+ and CD8+ T cells were sorted separately from peripheral blood before TCR sequencing. For sequencing of the TCRbeta CDR3 region, genomic DNA was extracted from the sorted cells. The immunoSEQ Assay was used for sequencing of TCRbeta CDR3 regions. TCRdb mirrors the immuneACCESS table, restricted to in-frame sequences. Some clones are absent from its copies; in checked studies, under half trace to an unresolved V gene, and the reason for the others is unknown. In all, the sample holds tens of thousands of clones, and roughly 90% of those were seen once. More than 0.6% of the sample lies in the top ten.

The sample in question was CD4+ or CD8+ T cells sorted from blood, obtained in a trial of the OX40 agonist ivuxolimab. The sequence was collected from an adult with an advanced solid tumor such as melanoma, head and neck, liver or kidney cancer.

The nucleotide sequence reads TGTGCCAGCAGCTTAAGGAGTCAGCCCCAGCATTTT. Its protein is CASSLRSQPQHF. Recombination connected TRBV7-8 to TRBJ1-5, with no reliable assignment of the D segment. In the germline V gene, CDR1 corresponds to SGHVS and CDR2 to FQNEAQ. V is shortened by 2 bases, J by 6 bases, and the region joining them spans 5 bases. Reading from cysteine to phenylalanine, the CDR3 counts 12 amino acids. Just CDR3 DNA is preserved here, 36 bases in frame from base 1.